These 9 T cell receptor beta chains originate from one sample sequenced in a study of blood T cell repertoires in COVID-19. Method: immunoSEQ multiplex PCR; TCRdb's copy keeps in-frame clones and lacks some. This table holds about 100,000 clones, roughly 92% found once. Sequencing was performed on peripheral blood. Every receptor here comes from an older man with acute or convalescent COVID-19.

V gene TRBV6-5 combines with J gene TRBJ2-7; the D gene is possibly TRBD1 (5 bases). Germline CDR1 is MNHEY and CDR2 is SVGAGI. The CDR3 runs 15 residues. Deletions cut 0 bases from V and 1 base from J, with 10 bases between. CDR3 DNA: TGTGCCAGCAGTTACTCGATAGGGGATTCCTACGAGCAGTACTTC. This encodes CASSYSIGDSYEQYF.

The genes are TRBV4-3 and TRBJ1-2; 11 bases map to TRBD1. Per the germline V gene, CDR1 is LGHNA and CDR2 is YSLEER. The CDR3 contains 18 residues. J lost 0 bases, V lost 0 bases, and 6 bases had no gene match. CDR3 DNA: TGCGCCAGCAGCCAAGAGGGGGGACAGGGGGGAGCTAACTATGGCTACACCTTC. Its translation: CASSQEGGQGGANYGYTF.

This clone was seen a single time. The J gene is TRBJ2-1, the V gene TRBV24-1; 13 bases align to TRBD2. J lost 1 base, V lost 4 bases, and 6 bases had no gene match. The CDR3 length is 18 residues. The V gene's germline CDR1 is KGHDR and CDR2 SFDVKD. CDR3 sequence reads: CATSDLRTSGSSYNEQFF. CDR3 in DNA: TGTGCCACCAGTGACTTGCGGACTAGCGGGAGTTCCTACAATGAGCAGTTCTTC.

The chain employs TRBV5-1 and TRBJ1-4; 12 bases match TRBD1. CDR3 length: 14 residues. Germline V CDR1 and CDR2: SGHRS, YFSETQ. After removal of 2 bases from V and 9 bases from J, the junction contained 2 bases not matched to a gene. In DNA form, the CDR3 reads TGCGCCAGCAGCTTCGGGACAGGGGGCCAAAAACTGTTTTTT. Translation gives CASSFGTGGQKLFF. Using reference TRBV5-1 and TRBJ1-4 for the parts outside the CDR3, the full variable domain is KAGVTQTPRYLIKTRGQQVTLSCSPISGHRSVSWYQQTPGQGLQFLFEYFSETQRNKGNFPGRFSGRQFSNSRSEMNVSTLELGDSALYLCASSFGTGGQKLFFGSGTQLSVL.

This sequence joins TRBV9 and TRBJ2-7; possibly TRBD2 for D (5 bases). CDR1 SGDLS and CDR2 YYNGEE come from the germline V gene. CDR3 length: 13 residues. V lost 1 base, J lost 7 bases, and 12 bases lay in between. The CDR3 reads CASSVRELGEQYF. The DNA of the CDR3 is TGTGCCAGCAGCGTACGGGAACTCGGGGAGCAGTACTTC.

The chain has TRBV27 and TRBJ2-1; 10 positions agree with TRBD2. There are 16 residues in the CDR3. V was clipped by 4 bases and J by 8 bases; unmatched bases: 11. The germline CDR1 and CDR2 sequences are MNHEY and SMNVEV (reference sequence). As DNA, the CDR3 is TGTGCCAGCAGTTCCGATACTAGCGGGGATAGGTATGAGCAGTTCTTC. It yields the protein CASSSDTSGDRYEQFF.

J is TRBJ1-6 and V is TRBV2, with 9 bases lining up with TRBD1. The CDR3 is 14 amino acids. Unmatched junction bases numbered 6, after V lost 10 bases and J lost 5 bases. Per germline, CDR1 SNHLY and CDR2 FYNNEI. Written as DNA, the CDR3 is TGTGCCACCAGGACAGGGGTGGATAATTCACCCCTCCACTTT. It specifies CATRTGVDNSPLHF.

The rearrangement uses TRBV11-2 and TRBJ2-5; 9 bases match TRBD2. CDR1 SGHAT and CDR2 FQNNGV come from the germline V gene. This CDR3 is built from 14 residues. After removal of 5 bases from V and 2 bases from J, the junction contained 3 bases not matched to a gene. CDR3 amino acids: CASSRLAAQETQYF. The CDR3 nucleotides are TGTGCCAGCAGCAGACTAGCGGCACAAGAGACCCAGTACTTC.

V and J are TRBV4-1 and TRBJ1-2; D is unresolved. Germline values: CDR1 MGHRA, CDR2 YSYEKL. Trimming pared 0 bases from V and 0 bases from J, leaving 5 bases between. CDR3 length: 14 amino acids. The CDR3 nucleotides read TGCGCCAGCAGCCAAGAAACAGCTAACTATGGCTACACCTTC. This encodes CASSQETANYGYTF.